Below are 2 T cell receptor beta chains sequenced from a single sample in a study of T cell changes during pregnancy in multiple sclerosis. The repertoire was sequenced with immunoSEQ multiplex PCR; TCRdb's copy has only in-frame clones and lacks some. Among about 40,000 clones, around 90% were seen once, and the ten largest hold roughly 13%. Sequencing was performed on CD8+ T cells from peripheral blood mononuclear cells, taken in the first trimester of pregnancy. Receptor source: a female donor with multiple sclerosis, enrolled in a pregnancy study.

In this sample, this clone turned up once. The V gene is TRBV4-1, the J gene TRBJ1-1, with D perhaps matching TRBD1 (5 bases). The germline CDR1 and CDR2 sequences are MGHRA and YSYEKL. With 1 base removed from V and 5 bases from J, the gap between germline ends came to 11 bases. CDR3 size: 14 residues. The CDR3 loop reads CASSQAQGGTEAFF. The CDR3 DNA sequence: TGCGCCAGCAGCCAAGCCCAGGGTGGAACTGAAGCTTTCTTT.

Written as DNA, the CDR3 is TGTGCCAGCAGCTTAAATCAGGGCCCAGTTTCACCCCTCCACTTT. Translation gives CASSLNQGPVSPLHF. This rearrangement joins TRBV7-9 to TRBJ1-6, with a weak D call TRBD1 (5 bases). Trimming pared 2 bases from V and 9 bases from J, leaving 14 bases between. The CDR3 totals 15 residues. Germline V CDR1 and CDR2: SEHNR, FQNEAQ (reference sequence).